This record looks at one T cell receptor (beta chain) sequence and its context. The CDR3 contains 15 residues. Unmatched junction bases numbered 2, after V lost 4 bases and J lost 0 bases. The germline V gene has CDR1 LGHNA and CDR2 YSLEER. These data belong to a study of blood T cell repertoires in COVID-19. Original data processing: Amplified reference gene primers provided the basis for estimating nucleated cell counts. Using immunoSEQ multiplex PCR, the repertoire was profiled, and TCRdb retains in-frame clones only, with some absent. From that table come the V and J calls and clone size; the DNA was used to work out D and trimming. This table holds about 53,000 clones, more than 60% found once.

J is TRBJ1-4 and V is TRBV4-3; 7 bases line up with TRBD1. The sequence came from a human donor with active or convalescent COVID-19. The donor label of this sample is uncertain. Specimen: peripheral blood. Here the CDR3 DNA reads TGCGCCAGCAGCCGGGACAGTGCAACTAATGAAAAACTGTTTTTT. Protein product: CASSRDSATNEKLFF.